One sample yielded the 3 T cell receptor beta chains listed below, sequenced in a study of T cell clonality in common variable immunodeficiency. This table comes from immunoSEQ multiplex PCR, and its TCRdb copy is limited to in-frame clones, with some not included. This sample carries tens of thousands of clones, none of them present only once. General study findings and limits: Common variable immunodeficiency TCR beta sequences reportedly had fewer deletions and N-nucleotide insertions.

No antigen has been assigned to these receptors. Material: peripheral blood mononuclear cells. The receptor set was obtained from a human donor with common variable immunodeficiency.

This clone was recorded at least ten times. The read terminates 3 residues ahead of where the CDR3 ends, so the germline J gene completes it. This sequence joins TRBV20-1 and TRBJ1-1; no clear D gene. The CDR3 sequence is 12 residues long. Trimming stripped 3 bases from V and 7 bases from J, with 12 bases between. The germline V gene has CDR1 DFQATT and CDR2 SNEGSKA (reference sequence). The chain's CDR3 is CSASRGGNEAFF. The sequenced CDR3 bases are TGCAGTGCTAGTCGGGGAGGTAATGAA.

Only a few counts were recorded for this clone. One end of the junction does not line up with germline, which may come from a read error. The CDR3 is cut off 3 residues early in the read; its end comes from the germline J gene. This chain uses TRBV18 with TRBJ1-5; 7 bases fit TRBD1. The CDR3 has 15 residues. Germline loops: CDR1 KGHSH, CDR2 LQKENI. The CDR3 reads CASSPGQDYNKPQHF. CDR3 DNA (partial): TGTGCCAGCTCACCCGGACAGGACTACAATAAGCCC.

A few counts support this clone. The CDR3 is cut off 3 residues early in the read; its end comes from the germline J gene. The J gene is TRBJ1-1, the V gene TRBV5-1, with 7 bases aligning to TRBD1. Germline-derived CDR1 and CDR2 are SGHRS and YFSETQ. V was pared by 2 bases and J by 4 bases, with 5 bases of the junction left unmatched. The CDR3 totals 14 residues. The CDR3 loop reads CASSFTGVSTEAFF. CDR3 DNA (partial): TGCGCCAGCAGCTTTACAGGGGTTTCCACTGAA.